This passage covers 32 T cell receptor beta chains from one sample sequenced in a study of siplizumab effects on memory and regulatory T cells. Here immunoSEQ multiplex PCR was the method, and the copy in TCRdb shows in-frame clones only, minus some. The sample carries 85,000 or so clones, more than 85% recorded once. Sequencing was carried out using CD8+ T cells sorted from blood. These receptors were collected from a human donor in good health.

This clone was picked up one time. The gene calls are TRBV5-1 and TRBJ2-2; D is unclear. V dropped 0 bases and J dropped 3 bases, with 6 bases sitting between them. Germline-derived CDR1 and CDR2 are SGHRS and YFSETQ. The length of the CDR3 is 14 residues. CDR3 coding DNA: TGCGCCAGCAGCTTGGGCTACGACACCGGGGAGCTGTTTTTT. Protein: CASSLGYDTGELFF. The complete variable domain, with remaining parts taken from reference TRBV5-1 and TRBJ2-2, reads KAGVTQTPRYLIKTRGQQVTLSCSPISGHRSVSWYQQTPGQGLQFLFEYFSETQRNKGNFPGRFSGRQFSNSRSEMNVSTLELGDSALYLCASSLGYDTGELFFGEGSRLTVL.

The chain recombines TRBV7-9 with TRBJ2-1; TRBD1 agrees at 8 bases. This CDR3 is built from 16 residues. Germline CDR1 is SEHNR and CDR2 is FQNEAQ (reference sequence). V was clipped by 8 bases and J by 4 bases; unmatched bases: 13. The CDR3: CASAPPGQGLYNEQFF. The CDR3 nucleotides are TGTGCCAGCGCACCGCCTGGACAGGGATTGTACAATGAGCAGTTCTTC.

The V and J genes are TRBV19 and TRBJ2-7; 8 bases map to TRBD2. Per germline, CDR1 LNHDA and CDR2 SQIVND (reference sequence). CDR3 length: 13 residues. V was pared by 3 bases and J by 7 bases, with 5 bases of the junction left unmatched. CDR3 in amino acids: CASSMGPGGEQYF. DNA for the CDR3: TGTGCCAGTAGTATGGGACCGGGAGGGGAGCAGTACTTC.

The rearrangement joins TRBV27 to TRBJ2-7, with D perhaps matching TRBD2 (5 bases). The CDR3 is 13 amino acids. Trimming removed 4 bases at V and 6 bases at J, with 13 bases between. CDR1 is MNHEY, CDR2 SMNVEV, per germline (reference sequence). The CDR3 nucleotides read TGTGCCAGCAGTTCGGGCTTAGGGAGCGAGCAGTACTTC. It is translated as CASSSGLGSEQYF.

This clone has only one observation. The rearrangement uses TRBV2 and TRBJ2-1; TRBD2 matches at 7 bases. CDR1 is SNHLY, CDR2 FYNNEI, per germline. There are 15 residues in the CDR3. J gave up 3 bases and V 1 base, and 3 bases lay outside the gene matches. As DNA, the CDR3 is TGTGCCAGCAGTGAAGGCCGGGAGGACTACAATGAGCAGTTCTTC. This sequence encodes CASSEGREDYNEQFF. The variable domain in full, with the rest retrieved from reference TRBV2 and TRBJ2-1, is EPEVTQTPSHQVTQMGQEVILRCVPISNHLYFYWYRQILGQKVEFLVSFYNNEISEKSEIFDDQFSVERPDGSNFTLKIRSTKLEDSAMYFCASSEGREDYNEQFFGPGTRLTVL.

This chain joins TRBV19 and TRBJ2-5, with TRBD1 as a possible D gene (6 bases). CDR1 LNHDA and CDR2 SQIVND come from the germline V gene (reference sequence). The CDR3 consists of 14 residues. Trimming pared 6 bases from V and 3 bases from J, leaving 14 bases between. CDR3 in amino acids: CASRGRGKEETQYF. For the CDR3, the DNA is TGTGCCAGTAGGGGCAGGGGTAAGGAAGAGACCCAGTACTTC.

This chain connects TRBV10-1 to TRBJ2-1, with 13 bases identical to TRBD2. Germline CDR1 is WNHNN and CDR2 is SYGVQD (reference sequence). The CDR3 has 17 amino acids. J lost 8 bases, V lost 3 bases, and 10 bases had no gene match. The DNA of the CDR3 is TGCGCCAGCAGTGATACTAGCGGGAGGGCCTTAGACGATGAGCAGTTCTTC. It codes for CASSDTSGRALDDEQFF.

The chain is built from TRBV5-8 and TRBJ2-5; D is unresolved. With 0 bases removed from V and 5 bases from J, the gap between germline ends came to 14 bases. CDR1 and CDR2 from the germline V gene are SGHTS and YDEGEE. The length of the CDR3 is 15 residues. The CDR3 reads CASSLAEKFVETQYF. CDR3 sequence (DNA): TGTGCCAGCAGCTTGGCCGAGAAATTCGTGGAGACCCAGTACTTC.

A few counts support this clone. CDR3 in DNA: TGTGCCAGTAGACAGGGCGTTGGCACTGAAGCTTTCTTT. It codes for CASRQGVGTEAFF. The chain is built from TRBV19 and TRBJ1-1, with D perhaps matching TRBD1 (6 bases). Germline values: CDR1 LNHDA, CDR2 SQIVND (reference sequence). The V end lost 6 bases, the J end lost 4 bases, and 12 bases lay between the germline ends. This CDR3 region has 13 residues.

The V gene is TRBV15, the J gene TRBJ1-3, with D possibly TRBD1 on 5 matching bases. Between the trimmed V and J ends, which lost 5 bases and 4 bases, there was a span of 18 bases. Germline CDR1 is LNHNV and CDR2 is YYDKDF (reference sequence). The CDR3 consists of 16 residues. The CDR3 loop is CATSLDSSFLGNTIYF. CDR3 DNA sequence: TGTGCCACCAGCTTAGACAGTAGCTTCTTGGGAAACACCATATATTTT.

This chain links TRBV19 with TRBJ2-7; D not certain. V was cut by 2 bases and J by 1 base, with 12 bases left in between. The CDR3 extends over 15 amino acids. From germline, CDR1 is LNHDA and CDR2 SQIVND (reference sequence). The CDR3 region is CASSINSHTSYEQYF. DNA of the CDR3: TGTGCCAGTAGTATAAACAGCCACACGTCCTACGAGCAGTACTTC. The variable domain in full, completed from reference TRBV19 and TRBJ2-7, reads DGGITQSPKYLFRKEGQNVTLSCEQNLNHDAMYWYRQDPGQGLRLIYYSQIVNDFQKGDIAEGYSVSREKKESFPLTVTSAQKNPTAFYLCASSINSHTSYEQYFGPGTRLTVT.

The chain combines TRBV9 with TRBJ2-1; 7 nucleotides agree with TRBD1. Germline CDR1 reads SGDLS; CDR2 reads YYNGEE. There are 16 residues in the CDR3. V shed 3 bases and J 3 bases; nucleotides not matched to a gene: 9. In DNA form, the CDR3 reads TGTGCCAGCAGCGGAATGGGACAGAGAATCTACAATGAGCAGTTCTTC. It encodes CASSGMGQRIYNEQFF.

The genes are TRBV7-8 and TRBJ1-1; 10 bases map to TRBD1. The V gene end was trimmed by 0 bases and the J gene end by 3 bases; junction bases not matched to a gene: 10. Germline CDR1 is SGHVS and CDR2 is FQNEAQ. This CDR3 has 18 residues. CDR3 amino acids: CASSLAPGQGNRDTEAFF. As DNA, the CDR3 is TGTGCCAGCAGCTTAGCTCCGGGACAGGGGAATCGTGACACTGAAGCTTTCTTT. Full variable domain (remainder filled in from reference TRBV7-8 and TRBJ1-1): GAGVSQSPRYKVAKRGQDVALRCDPISGHVSLFWYQQALGQGPEFLTYFQNEAQLDKSGLPSDRFFAERPEGSVSTLKIQRTQQEDSAVYLCASSLAPGQGNRDTEAFFGQGTRLTVV.

The rearrangement joins TRBV27 to TRBJ2-7, with TRBD1 as a possible D gene (6 bases). Trimming pared 2 bases from V and 3 bases from J, leaving 11 bases between. This CDR3 contains 14 residues. CDR1 and CDR2 from the germline V gene are MNHEY and SMNVEV (reference sequence). CDR3 in amino acids: CASSLQGYFYEQYF. Written as DNA, the CDR3 is TGTGCCAGCAGTTTACAGGGGTATTTCTACGAGCAGTACTTC.

The CDR3 is CASSYDSEGAGEKLFF. CDR3 nucleotides: TGTGCCAGCAGTTACGACTCTGAGGGGGCCGGAGAAAAACTGTTTTTT. The rearrangement links TRBV6-5 to TRBJ1-4; TRBD1 matches at 7 bases. Germline CDR1 reads MNHEY; CDR2 reads SVGAGI. The CDR3 spans 16 residues. Trimming took 2 bases from V and 8 from J; bases not matched to a gene: 11.

In nucleotides, the CDR3 is TGTGCCAGTAGTATGGGACAGGAGGGCTACGAGCAGTACTTC. It is translated as CASSMGQEGYEQYF. V usage is TRBV19 and J usage is TRBJ2-7; TRBD1 matches 8 bases. V lost 3 bases, J lost 3 bases, and 4 bases stayed unmatched. The CDR3 runs 14 residues. Germline V gene sequence: CDR1 LNHDA, CDR2 SQIVND (reference sequence).

The V gene is TRBV9, the J gene TRBJ2-2; 7 nucleotides line up with TRBD1. CDR1 is SGDLS and CDR2 is YYNGEE in the germline V gene. This CDR3 contains 17 residues. J was trimmed by 1 base and V by 4 bases; bases with no gene match: 10. The CDR3 here is CASSSAGWTGNTGELFF. CDR3 coding DNA: TGTGCCAGCAGCTCGGCGGGCTGGACAGGGAACACCGGGGAGCTGTTTTTT.

The chain couples TRBV6-1 to TRBJ2-7; D gene ambiguous. Germline CDR1 MNHNS, CDR2 SASEGT. The CDR3 contains 13 residues. Trimming shortened V by 6 bases and J by 1 base, and 10 bases separated the two germline ends. The CDR3 DNA reads as TGTGCCAGCAGATGGGCTGCTTCCTACGAGCAGTACTTC. This gives the protein CASRWAASYEQYF.

This sequence joins TRBV29-1 and TRBJ1-1; 7 bases fit TRBD1. Germline values: CDR1 SQVTM, CDR2 ANQGSEA. V lost 2 bases to trimming and J lost 1 base; unmatched junction nucleotides: 10. The CDR3 runs 16 residues. CDR3 DNA sequence: TGCAGCGTTGAAAAAAGAGCGGGACAGTCGAACACTGAAGCTTTCTTT. Amino acids: CSVEKRAGQSNTEAFF.

This rearrangement joins TRBV16 to TRBJ2-1, with D unresolved. Germline CDR1 and CDR2: KGHSY and FQNENV. The CDR3 runs to 14 residues. Trimming removed 5 bases from V and 7 bases from J, with 15 bases in between. CDR3 sequence reads: CASSTPLNPNEQFF. The CDR3 coding sequence is TGTGCCAGCAGCACTCCCCTAAATCCTAATGAGCAGTTCTTC.

The J gene is TRBJ1-1, the V gene TRBV5-1; D is possibly TRBD1 (6 bases). Germline V CDR1 and CDR2: SGHRS, YFSETQ. The CDR3 totals 14 residues. The V end lost 3 bases, the J end lost 0 bases, and 9 bases lay between the germline ends. The CDR3 region has the DNA TGCGCCAGCAGCTCGGGACAATTGAACACTGAAGCTTTCTTT. It is translated as CASSSGQLNTEAFF.

This clone was counted a single time. CDR3 in DNA: TGTGCCAGCAGTTTTGCCGGGACAGTCTACGAGCAGTACTTC. Its translation: CASSFAGTVYEQYF. The rearrangement links TRBV27 to TRBJ2-7; 7 nucleotides match TRBD1. V shed 3 bases, J shed 3 bases, and the junction held 5 bases outside the gene matches. Germline CDR1 is MNHEY and CDR2 is SMNVEV (reference sequence). The CDR3 spans 14 residues.

This chain joins TRBV7-8 and TRBJ1-5; TRBD1 might be the D (6 bases). The CDR3 is 17 residues long. Germline CDR1 reads SGHVS; CDR2 reads FQNEAQ. V was pared by 1 base and J by 4 bases, with 17 bases between. The CDR3 reads CASSLGRRGAQNQPQHF. The CDR3 DNA follows: TGTGCCAGCAGCTTAGGTCGACGGGGGGCGCAGAATCAGCCCCAGCATTTT.

The V gene is TRBV2, the J gene TRBJ1-5; TRBD1 agrees at 7 bases. The germline gives CDR1 SNHLY, CDR2 FYNNEI. The V gene end was trimmed by 6 bases and the J gene end by 0 bases; junction bases not matched to a gene: 8. The CDR3 spans 16 residues. CDR3 protein: CASRDRDRNSNQPQHF. The CDR3 DNA reads TGTGCCAGCAGAGACCGGGACAGAAATAGCAATCAGCCCCAGCATTTT.

The chain joins TRBV4-1 to TRBJ2-7; D possibly corresponds to TRBD2 (6 bases). Trimming removed 2 bases at V and 3 bases at J, with 11 bases between. Germline CDR1 and CDR2: MGHRA and YSYEKL. The CDR3 is made up of 14 amino acids. The CDR3 here is CASSQIAGNYEQYF. Written as DNA, the CDR3 is TGCGCCAGCAGCCAAATCGCGGGGAACTACGAGCAGTACTTC.

A single count supports this clone. The chain is built from TRBV10-3 and TRBJ1-3; possible D gene TRBD1, 5 bases. Trimming left V 3 bases short and J 0 bases short, with 6 bases between. The CDR3 length is 14 residues. The germline V gene has CDR1 ENHRY and CDR2 SYGVKD. The CDR3 nucleotides are TGTGCCATCAGTGATGGGGGCTCTGGAAACACCATATATTTT. This gives the protein CAISDGGSGNTIYF.

This clone has only a few counts. The chain employs TRBV30 and TRBJ1-5; 8 bases agree with TRBD1. The trim removed 2 bases at V and 4 bases at J, leaving 4 bases unmatched. The CDR3 loop spans 14 amino acids. Looked up from germline, CDR1 is GTSNPN and CDR2 is SVGIG (reference sequence). The CDR3 coding sequence is TGTGCCTGGAGTAGCGGGACAGGTAATCAGCCCCAGCATTTT. This encodes CAWSSGTGNQPQHF.

This chain connects TRBV13 to TRBJ2-3, with 9 positions matching TRBD1. The CDR3 runs to 15 residues. CDR1 and CDR2 (germline): PRHDT, FYEKMQ (reference sequence). With 5 bases clipped from V and 3 bases from J, the junction kept 6 bases outside the gene matches. The CDR3 here is CASSQDRGSTDTQYF. The DNA of the CDR3 is TGTGCCAGCAGCCAGGACAGGGGTAGTACAGATACGCAGTATTTT.

This rearrangement joins TRBV6-5 to TRBJ1-2; 8 nucleotides line up with TRBD1. This CDR3 comprises 13 residues. J gave up 8 bases and V 5 bases, and 7 bases lay outside the gene matches. Germline V lookup: CDR1 MNHEY, CDR2 SVGAGI. Here the CDR3 reads CASSGRGLVGYTF. CDR3 DNA sequence: TGTGCCAGCAGTGGCAGGGGGCTCGTAGGCTACACCTTC.

The rearrangement uses TRBV6-5 and TRBJ2-2, with 8 bases lining up with TRBD2. Losses at the gene ends were 7 bases for V and 3 bases for J; bases not matched to a gene: 7. Germline values: CDR1 MNHEY, CDR2 SVGAGI. CDR3 size: 15 residues. Here the CDR3 DNA reads TGTGCCAGCACATCCAGCGGGAGTTACACCGGGGAGCTGTTTTTT. Amino acid sequence: CASTSSGSYTGELFF.

J is TRBJ2-5 and V is TRBV15; tentatively, D is TRBD1 (7 bases). The CDR3 has 13 residues. From germline, CDR1 is LNHNV and CDR2 YYDKDF (reference sequence). V was cut by 4 bases and J by 5 bases, with 11 bases left in between. CDR3 sequence: CATSTRGRETQYF. The DNA for the CDR3 is TGTGCCACCAGCACCAGGGGGAGGGAGACCCAGTACTTC.

This clone was picked up one time. The chain has TRBV11-2 and TRBJ1-4; D gene ambiguous. The CDR3 is 12 amino acids. The germline gives CDR1 SGHAT, CDR2 FQNNGV. The V end was cut by 3 bases, the J end by 7 bases, with 6 bases between. CDR3 sequence: CASSLNGEKLFF. CDR3 coding DNA: TGTGCCAGCAGCTTGAACGGTGAAAAACTGTTTTTT.